These T cell receptor beta chains were read from a single sample in a study of blood T cell repertoires in COVID-19. The data were produced by immunoSEQ multiplex PCR, yet TCRdb's version contains in-frame clones alone and is incomplete. The data show around 250,000 clones, roughly nine tenths seen once. Sequencing used peripheral blood. These receptors were taken from a woman between 40 and 55 years old who had recovered from COVID-19. The CDR3 runs from the conserved cysteine through the conserved F or W. D genes are given only for firm matches. Some rows mark clone size as missing; the rest say once, few, many or name a class of expanded clone.

CDR3 DNA,CDR3 protein,J gene,V gene,clone size,D gene
TGTGCCAGCAGTGAGGGGGCTAACACGAATGAGCAGTTCTTC,CASSEGANTNEQFF,TRBJ2-1,TRBV6-1,-,-
TGTGCCACCAGTCCAACCCGACAGGGCGGCAATCAGCCCCAGCATTTT,CATSPTRQGGNQPQHF,TRBJ1-5,TRBV15,once,TRBD1
TGTGCCAGCAGATGGACAGAAAACTATGGCTACACCTTC,CASRWTENYGYTF,TRBJ1-2,TRBV6-6,-,-
TGTGCCAGCAGCTTAGATCGAGCGCCAAACAATGAGCAGTTCTTC,CASSLDRAPNNEQFF,TRBJ2-1,TRBV11-3,-,-
TGCGCCAGCAGCTTGGAGTCACGGGAGGATGAAAAACTGTTTTTT,CASSLESREDEKLFF,TRBJ1-4,TRBV5-1,-,-
TGTGCCAGCAGCCAAGCGCGGGCTAGCGAGGACACCGGGGAGCTGTTTTTT,CASSQARASEDTGELFF,TRBJ2-2,TRBV4-2,-,-
TGCGCCAGCAGCTTGGGACAGGGCCTGGGGACTGAAGCTTTCTTT,CASSLGQGLGTEAFF,TRBJ1-1,TRBV5-1,-,TRBD1
TGTGCCAGCAGCCACTCTTCTGGAAACACCATATATTTT,CASSHSSGNTIYF,TRBJ1-3,TRBV7-9,once,-
TGTGCCACCAGCAGGGAGGGACAGGGTAATCAGCCCCAGCATTTT,CATSREGQGNQPQHF,TRBJ1-5,TRBV15,-,TRBD1
TGTGCCAGTAGTATTAGCGGGCAGGGCCGGCAGCCCCAGCATTTT,CASSISGQGRQPQHF,TRBJ1-5,TRBV19,-,-
TGTGCCAGCAGCTTAGTAGCTAGCGGGGGGAACAATGAGCAGTTCTTC,CASSLVASGGNNEQFF,TRBJ2-1,TRBV11-2,-,TRBD2
TGCAGCGTTGAAGGGGGACATAGGAGCTCCTACAATGAGCAGTTCTTC,CSVEGGHRSSYNEQFF,TRBJ2-1,TRBV29-1,-,-
TGTGCCAGTAGTACTTCCGGGACAGCCGGTCAAGAGACCCAGTACTTC,CASSTSGTAGQETQYF,TRBJ2-5,TRBV19,-,TRBD1
TGTGCCAGCAGCCAAGTACGTGCGGGAGGATCAGATACGCAGTATTTT,CASSQVRAGGSDTQYF,TRBJ2-3,TRBV4-2,-,TRBD2
TGCGCCAGCAGCCAAGGGGGGGGACTTCTAGTGGAGCAGTACTTC,CASSQGGGLLVEQYF,TRBJ2-7,TRBV4-1,-,TRBD2
TGCGCCAGCAGCCAAGCACAGACCAATGAGCAGTTCTTC,CASSQAQTNEQFF,TRBJ2-1,TRBV4-1,once,-
TGTGCCAGCACCCGGACTAGCGGGAGGCACGAGCAGTACTTC,CASTRTSGRHEQYF,TRBJ2-7,TRBV6-5,-,TRBD2
TGTGCCAGCAAAAGGGGCAGTACCTACGAGCAGTACTTC,CASKRGSTYEQYF,TRBJ2-7,TRBV6-5,-,-
TGTGCCAGCAGCTACGGGACTAGCGGGAGCGAGCAGTACTTC,CASSYGTSGSEQYF,TRBJ2-7,TRBV7-2,-,TRBD2
TGTGCCAGTAGGCGGGACAGGAGGGCCGGGGAGCTGTTTTTT,CASRRDRRAGELFF,TRBJ2-2,TRBV19,-,TRBD1
TGTGCCAGCAGCGAAGGGCACCTCTACGAGCAGTACTTC,CASSEGHLYEQYF,TRBJ2-7,TRBV3-1/TRBV3-2,-,-
TGTGCCATCAGTGAGTCGCCAGGGGCCACTGAAGCTTTCTTT,CAISESPGATEAFF,TRBJ1-1,TRBV10-3,-,-
TGTGCCAGCAGCCCAACAGGGGACGCCTCCTACGAGCAGTACTTC,CASSPTGDASYEQYF,TRBJ2-7,TRBV27,-,TRBD1
TGTGCCAGCAGTCGAGCGGCAGGCGGGGATTCACCCCTCCACTTT,CASSRAAGGDSPLHF,TRBJ1-6,TRBV6-5,-,-
TGTGCCAGCAGATCTCTAGCGGCCCCACCTAATGAGCAGTTCTTC,CASRSLAAPPNEQFF,TRBJ2-1,TRBV7-8,once,TRBD2
TGCGCCAGCAGCTTGGCCTCGGCAGGGACAGATACGCAGTATTTT,CASSLASAGTDTQYF,TRBJ2-3,TRBV5-1,-,-
TGTGCCAGCAGCCAAGATCGGGGTCAGCCCCAGCATTTT,CASSQDRGQPQHF,TRBJ1-5,TRBV3-1/TRBV3-2,-,-
TGTGCCAGCAGTAGTCAAGGGACAGGATGGAATGAGCAGTTCTTC,CASSSQGTGWNEQFF,TRBJ2-1,TRBV6-5,-,TRBD1
TGTGCCAGCAGTTTCGCAACCCTAGCGCACTCCTACGAGCAGTACTTC,CASSFATLAHSYEQYF,TRBJ2-7,TRBV28,-,-
TGTGCCAGTAGTATTAGCGGGAGCCCCTACAATGAGCAGTTCTTC,CASSISGSPYNEQFF,TRBJ2-1,TRBV19,-,TRBD2
TGCAGTGCTAGTTCGGAGGTCGAGCAGTACTTC,CSASSEVEQYF,TRBJ2-7,TRBV20-1,-,-